This T cell receptor (beta chain) was identified in a study of technical replicates of blood from several donors. The CDR3 sequence is 18 residues long. CDR1 is SGHVS and CDR2 is FNYEAQ in the germline V gene. Trimming cost V 0 bases and J 0 bases, with 12 bases left between them. Only in-frame clones appear in the TCRdb table, and some are missing; sequencing was by immunoSEQ multiplex PCR. The sample yields tens of thousands of clones, roughly nine tenths seen once. The TCR originated in a human donor in good health. Some clones in this sample may be carry-over from other donors' samples. J is TRBJ2-6 and V is TRBV7-6; the D is unclear. The sample consisted of PBMCs. CDR3 loop: CASSLAAPPSSGANVLTF. In DNA, the CDR3 is TGTGCCAGCAGCTTAGCGGCACCTCCCAGCTCTGGGGCCAACGTCCTGACTTTC.